The 10 T cell receptor beta chains below come from one sample, sequenced in a study of blood T cells in healthy people across ages. Through a sample-barcoded 5' primer and a J-beta primer mix, a second PCR was run for roughly 7 to 11 cycles. TCRdb called the 5' RACE reads again in MiXCR, with one record for every CDR3 protein. The repertoire holds roughly 800,000 distinct CDR3 sequences, with 20% to 25% as singletons. A further study also used this sample, focusing on T cells of mothers and their children.

Sequenced: blood. The receptors here all came from a boy between 5 and 17 years old in good health.

This clonotype was observed a handful of times. This chain connects TRBV28 to TRBJ1-5; D is uncertain. This CDR3 is 13 amino acids long. Trimming shortened V by 4 bases and J by 9 bases, and 13 bases separated the two germline ends. Germline-derived CDR1 and CDR2 are MDHEN and SYDVKM. DNA for the CDR3: TGTGCCAGCAGTTATCTTGGACCCTTGCCCCAGCATTTT. Its translation: CASSYLGPLPQHF.

This clonotype was detected a few times. This chain connects TRBV20-1 to TRBJ2-1, with D perhaps TRBD2 (5 bases). Trimming left V 7 bases short and J 0 bases short, with 13 bases between. CDR1 is DFQATT, CDR2 SNEGSKA, per germline (reference sequence). This CDR3 comprises 14 residues. This chain's CDR3 is CSGLSGSSYNEQFF. The CDR3 nucleotides are TGCAGTGGGCTCAGTGGGAGCTCCTACAATGAGCAGTTCTTC.

Turning to this clonotype: Germline is not matched at one junction end, which may reflect a read error. The rearrangement uses TRBV28 and TRBJ2-5; D might be TRBD1 (6 bases). The V gene's germline CDR1 is MDHEN and CDR2 SYDVKM. The CDR3 loop spans 14 amino acids. CDR3 loop: CASRLGQGPNEQFF. The CDR3, as DNA: TGTGCCAGCAGGCTGGGGCAGGGGCCCAATGAGCAATTCTTC.

The chain uses TRBV25-1 and TRBJ2-1; 8 bases agree with TRBD2. This CDR3 has 16 residues. The V gene's germline CDR1 is MGHDK and CDR2 SYGVNS. V lost 2 bases and J lost 6; bases outside the gene matches: 9. CDR3 bases: TGTGCCAGCAGTGAAGAGGGCCGGGGGGGAGGCAATGAGCAGTTCTTC. It yields the protein CASSEEGRGGGNEQFF.

This rearrangement joins TRBV7-2 to TRBJ2-7; perhaps TRBD2 as D (6 bases). Germline lookup yields CDR1 SGHTA and CDR2 FQGNSA. The CDR3 sequence is 15 residues long. Trimming pared 0 bases from V and 2 bases from J, leaving 11 bases between. This chain's CDR3 is CASSLAGGLAYEQYF. The CDR3 nucleotides are TGTGCCAGCAGCTTAGCGGGGGGACTTGCCTACGAGCAGTACTTC.

The chain employs TRBV5-1 and TRBJ2-1, with 14 bases identical to TRBD2. Trimming took 4 bases from V and 8 from J; bases not matched to a gene: 5. Germline CDR1 is SGHRS and CDR2 is YFSETQ. The CDR3 loop spans 15 amino acids. In DNA form, the CDR3 reads TGCGCCAGCAGCGCCGGGACTAGCGGGAGCTATGAGCAGTTCTTC. It translates to CASSAGTSGSYEQFF.

The chain carries TRBV6-5 and TRBJ2-5; tentative D call: TRBD1 (6 bases). CDR1 is MNHEY, CDR2 SVGAGI, per germline. The CDR3 is 13 amino acids. The V and J ends lost 6 bases and 5 bases respectively, with 13 bases between them. The CDR3 DNA follows: TGTGCCAGCAGCCGGACAGAGAAGGAGACCCAGTACTTC. Its translation is CASSRTEKETQYF.

This clonotype was counted a few times. The V and J genes are TRBV12-3 or TRBV12-4 and TRBJ2-3; 7 bases map to TRBD2. The CDR3 contains 15 residues. The V segment lost 6 bases and the J segment 2 bases; nucleotides outside the gene matches: 8. CDR3 in DNA: TGTGCCAGCAGCTCTGAGCGGGGAACCACAGATACGCAGTATTTT. It specifies CASSSERGTTDTQYF.

V and J are TRBV6-5 and TRBJ1-1; 8 nucleotides agree with TRBD1. Germline V lookup: CDR1 MNHEY, CDR2 SVGAGI. Unmatched junction bases numbered 1, after V lost 2 bases and J lost 5 bases. The CDR3 sequence is 13 residues long. CDR3 sequence reads: CASSYTGGTEAFF. The CDR3 region has the DNA TGTGCCAGCAGTTACACAGGGGGGACTGAAGCTTTCTTT.

This clonotype has just a few counts. The V gene is TRBV28, the J gene TRBJ1-6; D is unclear. There are 14 residues in the CDR3. Trimming took off 5 bases at V and 7 bases at J, with 12 bases between the two ends. Germline V gene data show CDR1 as MDHEN and CDR2 as SYDVKM. The CDR3 DNA reads TGTGCCAGCAGTCCCCAGGTGGCAAATTCACCCCTCCACTTT. This encodes CASSPQVANSPLHF.